This passage covers 8 T cell receptor beta chains from one sample sequenced in a study of blood T cell repertoires in COVID-19. Measured with immunoSEQ multiplex PCR; TCRdb has only the in-frame clones, and not every one. Seen here are some 300,000 clones, about 87% observed once, and the top ten hold more than 6.5%. Specimen: peripheral blood. These receptors all come from a woman in her twenties or thirties who had recovered from COVID-19.

The J gene is TRBJ1-2, the V gene TRBV30; D call uncertain. This CDR3 is built from 14 residues. The V and J ends lost 3 bases and 3 bases respectively, with 14 bases between them. The germline gives CDR1 GTSNPN, CDR2 SVGIG (reference sequence). As DNA, the CDR3 is TGTGCCTGGAGCCGACGGTCCGGAGACTATGGCTACACCTTC. It encodes CAWSRRSGDYGYTF. Full variable domain (outside the CDR3, taken from reference TRBV30 and TRBJ1-2): SQTIHQWPATLVQPVGSPLSLECTVEGTSNPNLYWYRQAAGRGLQLLFYSVGIGQISSEVPQNLSASRPQDRQFILSSKKLLLSDSGFYLCAWSRRSGDYGYTFGSGTRLTVV.

The chain uses TRBV6-5 and TRBJ2-1, with 10 bases lining up with TRBD2. The CDR3 runs 15 residues. Germline V gives CDR1 MNHEY, CDR2 SVGAGI. The DNA for the CDR3 is TGTGCTACGGGCCTACTAGCGGGGCTGTACAATGAGCAGTTCTTC. The encoded protein is CATGLLAGLYNEQFF.

CDR3 DNA sequence: TGTGCCAGCACAACGAATACCGGGACAGCCAATTCACCCCTCCACTTT. Protein: CASTTNTGTANSPLHF. The genes are TRBV27 and TRBJ1-6; 7 bases match TRBD1. Trimming cost V 7 bases and J 7 bases; bases outside gene matches: 13. The CDR3 loop spans 16 amino acids. CDR1 and CDR2 (germline): MNHEY, SMNVEV (reference sequence).

V gene TRBV27 combines with J gene TRBJ2-5; 7 bases agree with TRBD1. This CDR3 has 14 amino acids. The germline CDR1 and CDR2 sequences are MNHEY and SMNVEV (reference sequence). Losses at the gene ends were 5 bases for V and 0 bases for J; bases not matched to a gene: 3. The CDR3 reads CASSPDRYQETQYF. CDR3 sequence (DNA): TGTGCCAGCAGTCCGGACAGGTACCAAGAGACCCAGTACTTC.

This chain links TRBV6-6 with TRBJ1-5; D may be TRBD1 (6 bases). The V gene's germline CDR1 is MNHNY and CDR2 SVGAGI (reference sequence). The CDR3 is 14 amino acids. V lost 2 bases and J 4 bases, leaving 9 bases between the germline ends. CDR3 residues: CASSYDQGNQPQHF. The CDR3 region has the DNA TGTGCCAGCAGTTACGATCAGGGGAATCAGCCCCAGCATTTT.

V gene TRBV7-2 combines with J gene TRBJ1-5; 7 bases fit TRBD1. The V gene's germline CDR1 is SGHTA and CDR2 FQGNSA. V shed 4 bases and J 5 bases; nucleotides not matched to a gene: 8. There are 15 residues in the CDR3. The CDR3 DNA sequence: TGTGCCAGCAGCTCAGGAGGGGGCGTTTATCAGCCCCAGCATTTT. Protein product: CASSSGGGVYQPQHF.

The chain employs TRBV28 and TRBJ1-2; no definite D call. Germline V lookup: CDR1 MDHEN, CDR2 SYDVKM. The CDR3 is made up of 16 amino acids. Trimming left V 6 bases short and J 2 bases short, with 19 bases between. In DNA form, the CDR3 reads TGTGCCAGCAGAGATCCTCGGGGTTTACCCAACTATGGCTACACCTTC. It yields the protein CASRDPRGLPNYGYTF.

This chain uses TRBV19 with TRBJ2-1; no definite D call. Germline-derived CDR1 and CDR2 are LNHDA and SQIVND (reference sequence). The CDR3 covers 12 residues. The V and J ends lost 3 bases and 8 bases respectively, with 8 bases between them. The CDR3 DNA follows: TGTGCCAGTAGTATTGGTCGCGATGAGCAGTTCTTC. Amino acid sequence: CASSIGRDEQFF.